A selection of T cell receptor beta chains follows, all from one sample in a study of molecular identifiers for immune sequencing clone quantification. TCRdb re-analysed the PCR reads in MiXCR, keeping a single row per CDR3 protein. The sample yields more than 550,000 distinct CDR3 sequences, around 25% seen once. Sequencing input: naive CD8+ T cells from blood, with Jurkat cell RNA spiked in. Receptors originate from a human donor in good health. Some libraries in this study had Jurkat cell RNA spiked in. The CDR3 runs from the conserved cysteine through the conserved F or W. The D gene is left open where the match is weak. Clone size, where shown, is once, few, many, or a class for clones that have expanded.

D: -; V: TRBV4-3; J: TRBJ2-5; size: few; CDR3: CASSRQVYGSPQETQYF; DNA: TGCGCCAGCAGCCGCCAGGTGTACGGGAGTCCACAAGAGACCCAGTACTTC
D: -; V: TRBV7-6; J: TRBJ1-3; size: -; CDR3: CASSGVQGDSGNTIYF; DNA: TGTGCCAGCAGTGGTGTCCAGGGAGACTCTGGAAACACCATATATTTT
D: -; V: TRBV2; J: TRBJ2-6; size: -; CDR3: CASYRPGSGTNVLTF; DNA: TGTGCCAGCTACAGGCCGGGGTCTGGGACCAACGTCCTGACTTTC
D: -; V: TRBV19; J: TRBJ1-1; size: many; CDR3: CASSPKGTEAFF; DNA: TGTGCCAGTAGTCCTAAGGGGACTGAAGCTTTCTTT
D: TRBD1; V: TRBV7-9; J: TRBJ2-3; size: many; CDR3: CASSFGQGATDTQYF; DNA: TGTGCCAGCAGCTTCGGACAGGGGGCCACAGATACGCAGTATTTT
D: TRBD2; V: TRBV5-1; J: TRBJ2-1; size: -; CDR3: CASSSGLAGAWKQFF; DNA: TGCGCCAGCAGCTCGGGACTAGCGGGAGCTTGGAAGCAGTTCTTC
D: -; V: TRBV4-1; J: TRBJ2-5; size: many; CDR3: CASSQTGLETQYF; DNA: TGCGCCAGCAGCCAAACAGGGTTAGAGACCCAGTACTTC
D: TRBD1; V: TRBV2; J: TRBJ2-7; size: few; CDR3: CASSGDRYSYEQYF; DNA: TGTGCCAGCAGCGGGGACAGATACTCCTACGAGCAGTACTTC
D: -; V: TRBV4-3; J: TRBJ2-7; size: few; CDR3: CASSPGSGGLSSTYEQYF; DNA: TGCGCCAGCAGCCCGGGATCCGGGGGCCTTTCCTCAACCTACGAGCAGTACTTC
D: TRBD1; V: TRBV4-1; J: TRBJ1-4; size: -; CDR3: CASSQPRDSNEKLFF; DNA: TGCGCCAGCAGCCAACCCCGGGACAGTAATGAAAAACTGTTTTTT
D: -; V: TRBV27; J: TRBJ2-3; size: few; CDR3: CASSLSTNVDTQYF; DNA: TGTGCCAGCAGTTTATCCACTAATGTAGATACGCAGTATTTT
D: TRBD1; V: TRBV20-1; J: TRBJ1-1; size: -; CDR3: CSAQQGRNTEAFF; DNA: TGCAGTGCACAACAGGGGAGGAACACTGAAGCTTTCTTT
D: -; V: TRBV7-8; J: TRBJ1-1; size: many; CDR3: CASSIGDTEAFF; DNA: TGTGCCAGCAGCATCGGGGACACTGAAGCTTTCTTT
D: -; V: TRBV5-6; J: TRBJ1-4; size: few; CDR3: CASRQQGWSEKKLFF; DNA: TGTGCCAGCAGGCAACAGGGTTGGTCGGAGAAAAAACTGTTTTTT
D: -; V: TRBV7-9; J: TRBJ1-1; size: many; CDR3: CASRGAGPNTEAFF; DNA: TGTGCCAGCAGGGGGGCGGGGCCGAACACTGAAGCTTTCTTT
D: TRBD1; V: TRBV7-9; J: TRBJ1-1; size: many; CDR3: CASRHPGQGYSDTEAFF; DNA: TGTGCCAGCAGGCATCCGGGACAGGGGTACTCAGACACTGAAGCTTTCTTT
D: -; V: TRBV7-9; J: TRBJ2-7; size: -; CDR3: CASSRTSFLYEQYF; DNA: TGTGCCAGCAGCCGCACGTCTTTTCTCTACGAGCAGTACTTC
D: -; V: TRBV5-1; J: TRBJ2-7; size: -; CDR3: CASSQPHESRYEQYF; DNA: TGCGCCAGCAGCCAACCGCACGAGAGCCGCTACGAGCAGTACTTC
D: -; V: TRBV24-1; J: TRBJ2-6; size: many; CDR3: CATSTYKDGTPNVLTF; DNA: TGTGCCACCAGTACCTATAAGGACGGGACACCCAACGTCCTGACTTTC
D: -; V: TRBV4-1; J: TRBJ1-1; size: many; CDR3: CASSQDLGQNSTNTEAFF; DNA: TGCGCCAGCAGCCAAGATTTAGGGCAGAACAGTACGAACACTGAAGCTTTCTTT
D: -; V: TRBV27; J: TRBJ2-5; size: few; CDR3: CASSFLTGGPVAAQYF; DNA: TGTGCCAGCAGTTTTTTAACGGGGGGCCCGGTGGCGGCCCAGTACTTC
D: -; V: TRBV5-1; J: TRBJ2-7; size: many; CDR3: CASSLSTGYYEQYF; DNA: TGCGCCAGCAGCTTATCCACAGGGTACTACGAGCAGTACTTC
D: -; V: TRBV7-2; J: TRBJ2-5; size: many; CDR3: CASSLWGLQETQYF; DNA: TGTGCCAGCAGCTTATGGGGCTTACAAGAGACCCAGTACTTC
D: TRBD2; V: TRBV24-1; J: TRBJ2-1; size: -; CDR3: CATSDDSGLAGSYNEQFF; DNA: TGTGCCACCAGTGATGATTCGGGTCTAGCGGGGAGCTACAATGAGCAGTTCTTC
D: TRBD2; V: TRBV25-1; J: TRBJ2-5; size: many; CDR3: CASRSGTSGGKETQYF; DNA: TGTGCCAGCAGAAGCGGGACTAGCGGGGGGAAAGAGACCCAGTACTTC
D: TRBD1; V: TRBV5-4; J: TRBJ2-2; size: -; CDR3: CVSSLMTGDTGELFF; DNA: TGTGTCAGCAGCCTAATGACAGGGGACACCGGGGAGCTGTTTTTT
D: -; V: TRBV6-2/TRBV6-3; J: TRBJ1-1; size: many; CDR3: CASSWDFDTEAFF; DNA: TGTGCCAGCAGCTGGGACTTCGACACTGAAGCTTTCTTT
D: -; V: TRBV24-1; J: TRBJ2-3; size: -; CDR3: CAASDQNDRDTQYF; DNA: TGTGCCGCCAGTGATCAAAACGACAGAGATACGCAGTATTTT
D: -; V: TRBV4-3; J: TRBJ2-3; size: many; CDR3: CASSQDFAFQGTDTQYF; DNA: TGCGCCAGCAGCCAAGATTTTGCCTTCCAGGGCACAGATACGCAGTATTTT
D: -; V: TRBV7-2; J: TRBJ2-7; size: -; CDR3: CASSLGGWVTYEQYF; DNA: TGTGCCAGCAGCTTAGGTGGCTGGGTCACCTACGAGCAGTACTTC
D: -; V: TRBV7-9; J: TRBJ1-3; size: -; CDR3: CASSLGSGNTIHF; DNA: TGTGCCAGCAGCTTGGGTTCTGGAAACACCATACATTTT
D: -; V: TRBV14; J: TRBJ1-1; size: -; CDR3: CASSQGGWFGTEAFF; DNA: TGTGCCAGCAGCCAAGGGGGGTGGTTTGGCACTGAAGCTTTCTTT
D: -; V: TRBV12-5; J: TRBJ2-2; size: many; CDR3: CASLIAATSDANTGELFF; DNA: TGTGCTAGTCTCATCGCGGCCACATCGGACGCGAACACCGGGGAGCTGTTTTTT
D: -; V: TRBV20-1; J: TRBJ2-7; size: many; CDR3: CSARERSSYEQYF; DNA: TGCAGTGCTAGAGAGAGAAGCTCCTACGAGCAGTACTTC
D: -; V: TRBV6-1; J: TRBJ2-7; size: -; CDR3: CASSGEGYEQYF; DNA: TGTGCCAGCAGTGGCGAAGGCTACGAGCAGTACTTC
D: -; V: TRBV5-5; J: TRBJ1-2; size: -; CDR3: CASSPRTAPNYGYTF; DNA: TGTGCCAGCAGCCCCCGGACAGCACCTAACTATGGCTACACCTTC
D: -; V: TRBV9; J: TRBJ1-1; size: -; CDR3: CASGPLPALDTEALF; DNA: TGTGCCAGCGGCCCTCTTCCCGCGTTGGACACTGAAGCTCTCTTT
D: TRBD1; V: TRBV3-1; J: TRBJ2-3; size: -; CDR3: CASSPPGTGFISTDTQYF; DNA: TGTGCCAGCAGCCCTCCCGGGACAGGGTTTATCAGCACAGATACGCAGTATTTT
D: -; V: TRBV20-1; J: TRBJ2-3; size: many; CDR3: CSAYPWRGGYTDTQYF; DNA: TGCAGTGCGTATCCTTGGCGGGGCGGATACACAGATACGCAGTATTTT
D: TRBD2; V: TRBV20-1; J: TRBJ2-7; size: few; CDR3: CSATELAGGLSSYEQYF; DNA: TGCAGTGCCACGGAACTAGCGGGAGGGCTCAGCTCCTACGAGCAGTACTTC
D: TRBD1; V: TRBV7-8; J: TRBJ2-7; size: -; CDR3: CASSSTRQGYEQYF; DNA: TGTGCCAGCAGCTCAACGAGACAGGGCTACGAGCAGTACTTC
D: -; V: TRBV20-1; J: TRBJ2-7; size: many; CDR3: CSARPRGMYEQYF; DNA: TGCAGTGCTCGTCCGAGGGGCATGTACGAGCAGTACTTC
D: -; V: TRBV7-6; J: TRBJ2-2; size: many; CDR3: CASGDVVGELFF; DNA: TGTGCCAGCGGGGATGTGGTCGGGGAGCTGTTTTTT
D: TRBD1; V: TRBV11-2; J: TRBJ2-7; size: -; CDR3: CASSTLSGGDRAYEQYF; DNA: TGTGCCAGCTCCACACTATCCGGAGGAGACAGGGCCTACGAGCAGTACTTC
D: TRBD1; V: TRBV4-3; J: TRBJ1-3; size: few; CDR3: CASSQDAGQGFGNTIYF; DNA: TGCGCCAGCAGCCAAGACGCCGGACAGGGGTTTGGAAACACCATATATTTT
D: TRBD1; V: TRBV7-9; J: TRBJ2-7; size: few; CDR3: CASTSPGQGKLYEQYF; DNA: TGTGCCAGCACAAGTCCGGGACAGGGAAAGCTCTACGAGCAGTACTTC
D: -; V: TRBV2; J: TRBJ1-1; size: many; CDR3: CASSVSRQPLNTEAFF; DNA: TGTGCCAGCAGTGTTTCTAGACAACCATTGAACACTGAAGCTTTCTTT
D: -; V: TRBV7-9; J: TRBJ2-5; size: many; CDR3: CASSLGQDSYQETQYF; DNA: TGTGCCAGCAGCTTAGGTCAAGACTCGTACCAAGAGACCCAGTACTTC
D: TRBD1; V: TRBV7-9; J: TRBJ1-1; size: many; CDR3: CASSLRQGAVEAFF; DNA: TGTGCCAGCAGCTTAAGACAGGGGGCGGTGGAAGCTTTCTTT
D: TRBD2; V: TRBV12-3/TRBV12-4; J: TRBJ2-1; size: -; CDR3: CASSLLAGPSNEQFF; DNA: TGTGCCAGCAGTTTATTAGCGGGGCCTAGTAATGAGCAGTTCTTC
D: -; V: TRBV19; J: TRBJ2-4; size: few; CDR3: CASSNLPEGVDIQYF; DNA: TGTGCCAGTAGTAACCTACCCGAGGGGGTTGACATTCAGTACTTC
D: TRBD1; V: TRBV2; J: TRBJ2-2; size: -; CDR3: CASTGDRATMPDTGELFF; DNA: TGTGCCAGCACTGGGGACAGGGCTACGATGCCCGACACCGGGGAGCTGTTTTTT
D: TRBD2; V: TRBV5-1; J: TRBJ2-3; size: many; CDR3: CASSSRLAGEDMLSDTQYF; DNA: TGCGCCAGCAGCTCGAGACTAGCGGGAGAGGATATGCTTTCAGATACGCAGTATTTT
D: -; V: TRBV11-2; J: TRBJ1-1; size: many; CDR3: CASSLGPHTEAFF; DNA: TGTGCCAGCAGCTTAGGGCCCCACACTGAAGCTTTCTTT
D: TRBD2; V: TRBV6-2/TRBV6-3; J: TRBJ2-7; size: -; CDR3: CASSYRLAGDPDSYEQYF; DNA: TGTGCCAGCAGTTATCGCCTAGCGGGGGATCCTGACTCCTACGAGCAGTACTTC